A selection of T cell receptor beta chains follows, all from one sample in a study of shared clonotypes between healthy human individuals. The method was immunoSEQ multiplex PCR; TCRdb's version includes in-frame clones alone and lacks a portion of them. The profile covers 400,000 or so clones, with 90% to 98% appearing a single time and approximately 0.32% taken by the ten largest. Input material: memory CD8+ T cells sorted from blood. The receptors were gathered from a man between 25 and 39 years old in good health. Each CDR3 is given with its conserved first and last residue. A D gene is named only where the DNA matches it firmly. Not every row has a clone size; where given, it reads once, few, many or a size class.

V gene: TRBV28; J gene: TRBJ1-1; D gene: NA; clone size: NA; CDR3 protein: CASSLRGTEAFF; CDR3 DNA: TGTGCCAGCAGTTTGAGGGGTACTGAAGCTTTCTTT
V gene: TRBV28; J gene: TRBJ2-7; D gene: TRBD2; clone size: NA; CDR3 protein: CASSPSGHLRDEQYF; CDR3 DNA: TGTGCCAGCAGTCCTAGCGGACACCTTAGGGACGAGCAGTACTTC
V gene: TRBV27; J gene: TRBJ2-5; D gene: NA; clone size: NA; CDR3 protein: CASSFLTSKETQYF; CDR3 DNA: TGTGCCAGCAGTTTTTTGACTAGTAAGGAGACCCAGTACTTC
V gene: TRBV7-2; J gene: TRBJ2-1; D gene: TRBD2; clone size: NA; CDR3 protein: CASSLDRLAPYNEQFF; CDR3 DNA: TGTGCCAGCAGCTTAGACCGACTAGCGCCCTACAATGAGCAGTTCTTC
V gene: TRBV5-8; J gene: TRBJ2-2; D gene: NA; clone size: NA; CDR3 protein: CASRMDSWGELFF; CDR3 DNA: TGTGCCAGCAGGATGGACTCGTGGGGGGAGCTGTTTTTT
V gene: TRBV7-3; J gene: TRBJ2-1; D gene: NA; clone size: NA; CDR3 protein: CASSPGTQEQFF; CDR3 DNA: TGTGCCAGCAGCCCCGGGACACAAGAGCAGTTCTTC
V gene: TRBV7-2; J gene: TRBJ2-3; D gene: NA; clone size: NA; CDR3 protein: CASSLGSGSDTQYF; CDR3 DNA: TGTGCCAGCAGCTTAGGTTCAGGATCGGATACGCAGTATTTT
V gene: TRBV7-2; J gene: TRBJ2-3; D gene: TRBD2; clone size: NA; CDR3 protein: CASSLFASGSFGGQYF; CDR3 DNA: TGTGCCAGCAGCTTATTCGCTAGCGGGTCGTTTGGGGGGCAGTATTTT
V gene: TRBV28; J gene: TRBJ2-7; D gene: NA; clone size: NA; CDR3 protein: CASSLDRAVPYEQYF; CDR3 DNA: TGTGCCAGCAGCCTCGACAGAGCAGTCCCCTACGAGCAGTACTTC
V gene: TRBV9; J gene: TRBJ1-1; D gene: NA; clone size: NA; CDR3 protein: CASSVLGEKRTEAFF; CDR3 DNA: TGTGCCAGCAGCGTTTTAGGGGAAAAAAGGACTGAAGCTTTCTTT
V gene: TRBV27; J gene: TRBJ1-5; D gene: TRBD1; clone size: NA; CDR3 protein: CASSSSDRVQPQHF; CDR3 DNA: TGTGCCAGCAGTTCATCGGACAGGGTACAGCCCCAGCATTTT
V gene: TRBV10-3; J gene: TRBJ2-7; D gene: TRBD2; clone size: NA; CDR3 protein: CAISDPGLAGYEQYF; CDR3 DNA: TGTGCCATCAGTGACCCGGGACTAGCGGGATACGAGCAGTACTTC
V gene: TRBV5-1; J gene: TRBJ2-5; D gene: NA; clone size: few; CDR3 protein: CASSLGGQETQYF; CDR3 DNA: TGCGCCAGCAGCTTGGGGGGCCAAGAGACCCAGTACTTC
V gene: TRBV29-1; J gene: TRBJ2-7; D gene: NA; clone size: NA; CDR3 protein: CSVDNSYEQYF; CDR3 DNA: TGCAGCGTGGACAACTCCTACGAGCAGTACTTC
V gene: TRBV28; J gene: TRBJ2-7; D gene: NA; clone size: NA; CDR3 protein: CASSFPPNYEQYF; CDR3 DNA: TGTGCCAGCAGTTTTCCCCCTAATTACGAGCAGTACTTC
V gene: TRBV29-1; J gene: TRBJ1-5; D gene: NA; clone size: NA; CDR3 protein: CSVGTASNQPQHF; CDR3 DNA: TGCAGCGTTGGGACAGCTAGCAATCAGCCCCAGCATTTT
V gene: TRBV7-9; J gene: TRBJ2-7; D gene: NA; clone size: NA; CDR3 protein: CASSPRTANYEQYF; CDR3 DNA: TGTGCCAGCAGTCCCAGGACAGCCAACTACGAGCAGTACTTC
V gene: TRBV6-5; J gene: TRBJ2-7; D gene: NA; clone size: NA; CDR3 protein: CASSYSTPYEQYF; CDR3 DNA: TGTGCCAGCAGTTACTCCACCCCCTACGAGCAGTACTTC
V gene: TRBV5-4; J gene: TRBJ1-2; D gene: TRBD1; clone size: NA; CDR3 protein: CASSLAGTGGLYGYTF; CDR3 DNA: TGTGCCAGCAGCTTGGCCGGCACAGGGGGCTTATATGGCTACACCTTC
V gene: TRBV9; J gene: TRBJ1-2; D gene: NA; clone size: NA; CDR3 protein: CATEGGYGYTF; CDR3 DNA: TGTGCCACAGAGGGGGGCTATGGCTACACCTTC
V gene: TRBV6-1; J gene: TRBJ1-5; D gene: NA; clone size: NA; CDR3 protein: CASKDAQGNQPQHF; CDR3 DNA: TGTGCCAGCAAAGACGCACAGGGCAATCAGCCCCAGCATTTT
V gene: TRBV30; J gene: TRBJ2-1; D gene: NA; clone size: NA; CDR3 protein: CAWSVLFYTFF; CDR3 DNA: TGTGCCTGGAGTGTACTCTTTTATACGTTCTTC
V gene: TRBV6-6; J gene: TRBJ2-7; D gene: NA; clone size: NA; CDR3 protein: CASSYSGDTSYEQYF; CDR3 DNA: TGTGCCAGCAGTTACTCAGGGGACACTTCCTACGAGCAGTACTTC
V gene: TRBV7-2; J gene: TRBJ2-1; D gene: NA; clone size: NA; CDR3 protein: CASSLGSGYYNEQFF; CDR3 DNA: TGTGCCAGCAGCTTAGGATCAGGGTACTACAATGAGCAGTTCTTC
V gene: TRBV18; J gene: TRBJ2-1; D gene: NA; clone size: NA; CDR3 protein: CASSPVSTDNEQFF; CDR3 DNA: TGTGCCAGCTCACCAGTATCGACAGACAATGAGCAGTTCTTC
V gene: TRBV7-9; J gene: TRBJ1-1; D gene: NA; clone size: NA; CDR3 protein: CASSLARSVMNTEAFF; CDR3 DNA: TGTGCCAGCAGCTTAGCGCGGTCGGTCATGAACACTGAAGCTTTCTTT
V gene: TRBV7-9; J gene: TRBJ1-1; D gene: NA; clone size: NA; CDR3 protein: CASSLGHREGTEAFF; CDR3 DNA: TGTGCCAGCAGCTTAGGCCACAGGGAGGGCACTGAAGCTTTCTTT
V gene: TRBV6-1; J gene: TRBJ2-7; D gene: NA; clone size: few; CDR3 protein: CASSETGYEQYF; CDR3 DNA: TGTGCCAGCAGTGAAACAGGTTACGAGCAGTACTTC
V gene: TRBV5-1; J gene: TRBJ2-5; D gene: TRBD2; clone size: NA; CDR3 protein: CASSLVGGRAGETQYF; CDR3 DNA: TGCGCCAGCAGCTTGGTTGGCGGGAGGGCCGGGGAGACCCAGTACTTC
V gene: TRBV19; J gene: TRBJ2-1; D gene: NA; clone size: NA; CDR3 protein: CASSGSDEQFF; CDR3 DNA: TGTGCCAGTTCGGGGAGTGATGAGCAGTTCTTC
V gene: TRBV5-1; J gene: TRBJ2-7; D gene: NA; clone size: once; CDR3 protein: CASSSETGRAYEQYF; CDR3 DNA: TGCGCCAGCAGCTCGGAGACAGGGAGGGCCTACGAGCAGTACTTC
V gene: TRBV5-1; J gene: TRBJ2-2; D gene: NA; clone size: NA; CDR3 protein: CASSSKTGELFF; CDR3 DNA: TGCGCCAGCAGCTCCAAAACCGGGGAGCTGTTTTTT
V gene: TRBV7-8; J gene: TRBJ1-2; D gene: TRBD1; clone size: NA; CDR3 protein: CASSLDQGAFGYTF; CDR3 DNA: TGTGCCAGCAGCTTAGACCAGGGGGCCTTTGGCTACACCTTC
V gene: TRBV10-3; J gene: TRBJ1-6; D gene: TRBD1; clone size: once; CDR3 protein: CATTGTGVSPLHF; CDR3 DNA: TGTGCCACCACCGGGACAGGGGTTTCACCCCTCCACTTT
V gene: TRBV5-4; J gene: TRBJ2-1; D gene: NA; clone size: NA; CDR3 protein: CASSFLGDNEQFF; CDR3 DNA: TGTGCCAGCAGCTTTCTAGGGGACAATGAGCAGTTCTTC
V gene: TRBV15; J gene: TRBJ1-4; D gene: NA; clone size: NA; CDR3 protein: CATRDRWTEKLFF; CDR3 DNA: TGTGCCACCAGGGACAGATGGACAGAAAAACTGTTTTTT
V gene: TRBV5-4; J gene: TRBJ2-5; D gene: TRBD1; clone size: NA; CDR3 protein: CASSFRQGSRSETQYF; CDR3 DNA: TGTGCCAGCAGCTTCAGACAGGGTAGTAGGTCAGAGACCCAGTACTTC
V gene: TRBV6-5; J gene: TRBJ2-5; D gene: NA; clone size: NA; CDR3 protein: CASSYSTSLETQYF; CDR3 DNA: TGTGCCAGCAGTTACTCGACTAGTCTTGAGACCCAGTACTTC
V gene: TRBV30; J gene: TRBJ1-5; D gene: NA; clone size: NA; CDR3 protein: CAWSYGNQPQHF; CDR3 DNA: TGTGCCTGGAGTTATGGGAATCAGCCCCAGCATTTT
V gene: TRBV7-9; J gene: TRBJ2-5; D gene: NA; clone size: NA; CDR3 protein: CASSRQETQYF; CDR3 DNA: TGTGCCAGCAGCCGCCAAGAGACCCAGTACTTC
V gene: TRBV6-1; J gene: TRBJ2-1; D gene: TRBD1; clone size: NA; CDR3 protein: CASSEGQGPYNEQFF; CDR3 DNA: TGTGCCAGCAGTGAAGGACAGGGACCTTACAATGAGCAGTTCTTC
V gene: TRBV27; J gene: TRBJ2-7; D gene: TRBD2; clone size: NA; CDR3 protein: CASRVAGGPGEQYF; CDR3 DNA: TGTGCCAGCCGAGTAGCGGGAGGGCCGGGGGAGCAGTACTTC
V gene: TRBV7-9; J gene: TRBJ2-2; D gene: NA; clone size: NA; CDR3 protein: CASSSSEAPRTGELFF; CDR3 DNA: TGTGCCAGCAGCTCCTCAGAGGCGCCGAGAACCGGGGAGCTGTTTTTT
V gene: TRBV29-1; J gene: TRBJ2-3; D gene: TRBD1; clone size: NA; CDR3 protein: CSVVETGVTDTQYF; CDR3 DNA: TGCAGCGTAGTGGAGACAGGGGTAACAGATACGCAGTATTTT